The rows below give T cell receptor beta chains drawn from one sample of a study of radiation and T cells in renal cell carcinoma. Libraries were prepared by immunoSEQ multiplex PCR; TCRdb keeps only in-frame clonotypes and omits some of them. In the table there are some 120,000 clones, roughly 91% of which are singletons. Source: blood, taken from a patient whose treatment included radiotherapy and nephrectomy. The source of these receptors is a woman between 65 and 79 years old with renal cell carcinoma. The CDR3 runs from the conserved cysteine through the conserved F or W. D genes are given only for firm matches. Clone size appears in some rows only: once, few, many, or a class for an expanded clone.

>.|TRBJ1-1|.|TRBV7-2
CASSLVAGGVTEAFF
TGTGCCAGCAGCTTAGTAGCGGGGGGGGTCACTGAAGCTTTCTTT
>.|TRBJ1-4|.|TRBV21-1
CASSKPFGLFF
TGTGCCAGCAGCAAGCCCTTTGGACTGTTTTTT
>TRBD2|TRBJ2-5|.|TRBV5-4
CASSNGLAGAGGTQYF
TGTGCCAGCAGCAACGGACTAGCGGGGGCCGGGGGGACCCAGTACTTC
>TRBD2|TRBJ2-7|.|TRBV9
CASSVGATSGGISYEQYF
TGTGCCAGCAGCGTAGGAGCGACTAGCGGGGGGATATCCTACGAGCAGTACTTC
>.|TRBJ1-1|.|TRBV2
CARRGESGTRNTEAFF
TGTGCCAGAAGGGGGGAATCCGGGACGAGGAACACTGAAGCTTTCTTT
>TRBD1|TRBJ1-5|once|TRBV10-3
CAIGQGLGQPQHF
TGTGCCATCGGACAGGGGCTGGGACAGCCCCAGCATTTT
>.|TRBJ2-2|.|TRBV11-2
CASSLSGLTRNTGELFF
TGTGCCAGCAGCTTGTCCGGCTTAACGCGGAACACCGGGGAGCTGTTTTTT
>TRBD2|TRBJ2-1|.|TRBV7-9
CASSLLAGYNEQFF
TGTGCCAGCAGCTTACTAGCGGGGTACAATGAGCAGTTCTTC
>.|TRBJ1-1|.|TRBV7-2
CASSQGTSIKEAFF
TGTGCCAGCAGCCAAGGGACATCCATTAAAGAAGCTTTCTTT
>.|TRBJ2-2|.|TRBV19
CASSTRSNTGELFF
TGTGCCAGTAGTACCCGATCGAACACCGGGGAGCTGTTTTTT
>.|TRBJ1-2|.|TRBV2
CASSSSTGNYGYTF
TGTGCCAGCAGTTCCTCCACAGGGAACTATGGCTACACCTTC
>.|TRBJ1-6|once|TRBV5-1
CASSLEQAINSPLHF
TGCGCCAGCAGCTTGGAACAGGCTATTAATTCACCCCTCCACTTT
>.|TRBJ2-6|.|TRBV18
CASSPPVSGANVLTF
TGTGCCAGCTCACCACCGGTCTCTGGGGCCAACGTCCTGACTTTC
>.|TRBJ1-5|.|TRBV28
CASSAYSDGYSNQPQHF
TGTGCCAGCAGTGCCTACTCGGACGGGTATAGCAATCAGCCCCAGCATTTT
>TRBD2|TRBJ2-3|.|TRBV4-2
CASSRPGTSGGPRLVSTDTQYF
TGTGCCAGCAGCCGTCCCGGGACTAGCGGGGGGCCAAGACTCGTAAGCACAGATACGCAGTATTTT
>.|TRBJ1-3|.|TRBV6-1
CASRLSFDTGNTIYF
TGTGCCAGCAGACTATCCTTTGATACGGGAAACACCATATATTTT
>.|TRBJ1-3|once|TRBV6-6
CASSDNRASGNTIYF
TGTGCCAGCAGTGATAACAGGGCAAGTGGAAACACCATATATTTT